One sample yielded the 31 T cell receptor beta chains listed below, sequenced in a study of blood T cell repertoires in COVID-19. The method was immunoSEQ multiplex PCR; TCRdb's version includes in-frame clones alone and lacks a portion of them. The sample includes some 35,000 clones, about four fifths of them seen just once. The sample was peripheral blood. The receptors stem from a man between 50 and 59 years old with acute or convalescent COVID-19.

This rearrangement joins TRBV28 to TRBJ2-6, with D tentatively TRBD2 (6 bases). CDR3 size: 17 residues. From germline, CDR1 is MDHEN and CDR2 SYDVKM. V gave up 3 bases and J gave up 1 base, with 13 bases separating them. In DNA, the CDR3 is TGTGCCAGCAGTTTTAAGGCGGGGAGATCTGGGGCCAACGTCCTGACTTTC. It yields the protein CASSFKAGRSGANVLTF.

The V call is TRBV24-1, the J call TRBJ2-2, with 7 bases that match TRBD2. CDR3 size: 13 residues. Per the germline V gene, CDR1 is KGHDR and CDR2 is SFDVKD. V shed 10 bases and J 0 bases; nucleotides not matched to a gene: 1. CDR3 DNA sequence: TGTGCCACAGGACTAGCGAACACCGGGGAGCTGTTTTTT. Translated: CATGLANTGELFF.

This chain's CDR3 is CATGTGGYEQYF. The CDR3 nucleotides read TGTGCCACTGGGACAGGGGGATACGAGCAGTACTTC. V gene TRBV18 combines with J gene TRBJ2-7; 11 bases match TRBD1. This CDR3 spans 12 amino acids. From germline, CDR1 is KGHSH and CDR2 LQKENI. J gave up 4 bases and V 10 bases, and 3 bases lay outside the gene matches.

The DNA of the CDR3 is TGTGCCAGCAGTCCTCGGGACAGGGGGTACAATGAGCAGTTCTTC. It encodes CASSPRDRGYNEQFF. This sequence joins TRBV3-1 (or the pseudogene TRBV3-2) and TRBJ2-1; TRBD1 aligns across 11 bases. The V segment lost 6 bases and the J segment 4 bases; nucleotides outside the gene matches: 5. This CDR3 has 15 amino acids. Germline V CDR1 and CDR2: LGHDT, YNNKEL (reference sequence).

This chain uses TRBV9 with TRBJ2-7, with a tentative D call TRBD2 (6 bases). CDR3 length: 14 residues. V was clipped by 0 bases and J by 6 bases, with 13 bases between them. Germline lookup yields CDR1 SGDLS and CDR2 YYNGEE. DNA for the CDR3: TGTGCCAGCAGCGTAGAATACCGGAGGGGCGAGCAGTACTTC. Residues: CASSVEYRRGEQYF.

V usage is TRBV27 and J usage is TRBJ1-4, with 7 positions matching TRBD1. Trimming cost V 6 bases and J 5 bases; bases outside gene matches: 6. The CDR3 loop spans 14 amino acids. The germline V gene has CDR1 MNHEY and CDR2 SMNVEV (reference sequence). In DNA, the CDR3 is TGTGCCAGCAGGTTTTCAGGGGGGAATGAAAAACTGTTTTTT. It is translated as CASRFSGGNEKLFF.

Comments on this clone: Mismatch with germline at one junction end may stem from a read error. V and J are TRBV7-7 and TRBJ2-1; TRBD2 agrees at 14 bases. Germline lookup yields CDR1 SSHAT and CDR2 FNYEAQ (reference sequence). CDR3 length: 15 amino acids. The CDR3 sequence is CASSLTSGRVGEQFF. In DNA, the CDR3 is TGTGCTAGCAGCTTGACTAGCGGGAGGGTGGGTGAGCAGTTCTTC. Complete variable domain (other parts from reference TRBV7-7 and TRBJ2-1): GAGVSQSPRYKVTKRGQDVTLRCDPISSHATLYWYQQALGQGPEFLTYFNYEAQPDKSGLPSDRFSAERPEGSISTLTIQRTEQRDSAMYRCASSLTSGRVGEQFFGPGTRLTVL.

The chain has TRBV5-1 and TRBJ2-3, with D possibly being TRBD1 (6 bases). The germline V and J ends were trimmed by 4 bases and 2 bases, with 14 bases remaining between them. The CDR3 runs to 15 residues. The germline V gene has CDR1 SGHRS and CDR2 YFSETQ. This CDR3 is CASSQEDSFTDTQYF. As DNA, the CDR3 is TGCGCCAGCAGCCAAGAGGACAGCTTCACAGATACGCAGTATTTT.

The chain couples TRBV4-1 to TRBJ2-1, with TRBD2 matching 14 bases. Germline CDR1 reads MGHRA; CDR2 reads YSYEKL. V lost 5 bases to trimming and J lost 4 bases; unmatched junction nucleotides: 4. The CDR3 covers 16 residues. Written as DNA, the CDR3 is TGCGCCAGCAGCACCCGGACTAGCGGGAGGTACAATGAGCAGTTCTTC. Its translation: CASSTRTSGRYNEQFF.

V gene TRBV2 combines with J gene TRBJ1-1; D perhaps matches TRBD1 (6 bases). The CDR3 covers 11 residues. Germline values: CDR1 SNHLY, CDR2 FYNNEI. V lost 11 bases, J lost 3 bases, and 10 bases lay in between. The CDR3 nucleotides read TGTGCCGGTGAGGGGGACACTGAAGCTTTCTTT. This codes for CAGEGDTEAFF.

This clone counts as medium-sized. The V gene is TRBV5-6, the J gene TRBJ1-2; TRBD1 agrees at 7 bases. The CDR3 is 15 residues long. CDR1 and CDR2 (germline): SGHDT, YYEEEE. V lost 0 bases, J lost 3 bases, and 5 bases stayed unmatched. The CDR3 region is CASSLETGYYYGYTF. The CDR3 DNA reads TGTGCCAGCAGCTTGGAGACAGGGTATTACTATGGCTACACCTTC.

CDR3 amino acids: CASQEEGSYNEQFF. The CDR3 nucleotides read TGCGCCAGCCAAGAGGAGGGCTCCTACAATGAGCAGTTCTTC. The chain is built from TRBV5-1 and TRBJ2-1, with TRBD2 as a possible D gene (6 bases). Germline V gene data show CDR1 as SGHRS and CDR2 as YFSETQ. The V gene lost 7 bases and the J gene lost 0 bases, with 11 bases spanning the gap. The CDR3 consists of 14 residues.

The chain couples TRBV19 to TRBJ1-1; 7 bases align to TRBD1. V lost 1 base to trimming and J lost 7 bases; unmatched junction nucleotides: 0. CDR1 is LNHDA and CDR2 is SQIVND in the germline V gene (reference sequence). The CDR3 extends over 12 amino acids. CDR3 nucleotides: TGTGCCAGTAGTATAGCAGGGGGTGAAGCTTTCTTT. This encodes CASSIAGGEAFF.

The CDR3: CASTPWASGGGEDEQYF. The CDR3 DNA reads TGTGCCAGCACCCCGTGGGCCAGCGGGGGGGGCGAGGACGAGCAGTACTTC. The chain is built from TRBV2 and TRBJ2-7, with TRBD2 matching 10 bases. Germline assignment: CDR1 SNHLY and CDR2 FYNNEI. J lost 5 bases, V lost 7 bases, and 17 bases had no gene match. This CDR3 contains 17 residues. The entire variable domain, with the rest obtained from reference TRBV2 and TRBJ2-7, is as follows: EPEVTQTPSHQVTQMGQEVILRCVPISNHLYFYWYRQILGQKVEFLVSFYNNEISEKSEIFDDQFSVERPDGSNFTLKIRSTKLEDSAMYFCASTPWASGGGEDEQYFGPGTRLTVT.

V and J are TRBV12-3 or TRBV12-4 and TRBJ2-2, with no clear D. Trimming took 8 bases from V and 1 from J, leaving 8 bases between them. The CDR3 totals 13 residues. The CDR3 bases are TGTGCCAGCGGTTCTTTGAACACCGGGGAGCTGTTTTTT. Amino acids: CASGSLNTGELFF.

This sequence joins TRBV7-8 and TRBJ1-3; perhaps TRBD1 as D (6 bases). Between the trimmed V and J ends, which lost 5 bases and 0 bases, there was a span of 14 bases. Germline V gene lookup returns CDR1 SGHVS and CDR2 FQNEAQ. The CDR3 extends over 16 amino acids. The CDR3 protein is CASSPGTTSSGNTIYF. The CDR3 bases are TGTGCCAGCAGCCCGGGGACAACATCCTCTGGAAACACCATATATTTT.

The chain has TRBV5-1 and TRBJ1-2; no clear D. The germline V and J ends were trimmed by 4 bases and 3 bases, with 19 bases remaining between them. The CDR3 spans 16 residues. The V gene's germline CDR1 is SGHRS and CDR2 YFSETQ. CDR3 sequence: CASSPGRGAMDYGYTF. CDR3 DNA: TGCGCCAGCAGCCCTGGACGGGGAGCAATGGACTATGGCTACACCTTC. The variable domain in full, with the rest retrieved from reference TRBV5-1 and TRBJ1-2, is KAGVTQTPRYLIKTRGQQVTLSCSPISGHRSVSWYQQTPGQGLQFLFEYFSETQRNKGNFPGRFSGRQFSNSRSEMNVSTLELGDSALYLCASSPGRGAMDYGYTFGSGTRLTVV.

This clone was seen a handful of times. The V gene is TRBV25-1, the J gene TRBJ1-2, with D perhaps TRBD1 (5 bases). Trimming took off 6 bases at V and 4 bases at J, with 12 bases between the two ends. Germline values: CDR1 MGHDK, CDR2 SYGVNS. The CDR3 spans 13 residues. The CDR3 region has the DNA TGTGCCAGCAGGCCCGCGGGGGGCTATGGCTACACCTTC. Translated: CASRPAGGYGYTF.

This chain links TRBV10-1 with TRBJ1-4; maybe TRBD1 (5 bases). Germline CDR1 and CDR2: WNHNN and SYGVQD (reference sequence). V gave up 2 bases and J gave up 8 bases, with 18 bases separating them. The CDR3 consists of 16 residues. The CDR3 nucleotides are TGCGCCAGCAGTGAGGGGGCCGGGGGGAAAGGAGAAAAACTGTTTTTT. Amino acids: CASSEGAGGKGEKLFF.

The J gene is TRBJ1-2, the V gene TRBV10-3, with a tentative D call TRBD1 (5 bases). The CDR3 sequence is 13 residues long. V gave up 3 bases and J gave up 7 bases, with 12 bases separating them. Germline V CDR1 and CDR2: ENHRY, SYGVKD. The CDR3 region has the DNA TGTGCCATCAGTGACCGAGGGGAGGGTGGCTACACCTTC. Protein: CAISDRGEGGYTF.

This CDR3 reads CASSLVENTEAFF. The DNA for the CDR3 is TGTGCCAGCAGCTTAGTAGAGAACACTGAAGCTTTCTTT. The chain employs TRBV7-9 and TRBJ1-1; the D is unclear. V lost 1 base and J 1 base, leaving 4 bases between the germline ends. The CDR3 length is 13 residues. The germline gives CDR1 SEHNR, CDR2 FQNEAQ (reference sequence).

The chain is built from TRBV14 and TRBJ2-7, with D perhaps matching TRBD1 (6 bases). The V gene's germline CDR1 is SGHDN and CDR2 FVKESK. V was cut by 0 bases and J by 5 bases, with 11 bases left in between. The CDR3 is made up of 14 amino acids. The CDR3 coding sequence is TGTGCCAGCAGCCAAGAGTCCAGGGGAAACGAGCAGTACTTC. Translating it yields CASSQESRGNEQYF. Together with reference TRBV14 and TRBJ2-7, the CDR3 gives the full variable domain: EAGVTQFPSHSVIEKGQTVTLRCDPISGHDNLYWYRRVMGKEIKFLLHFVKESKQDESGMPNNRFLAERTGGTYSTLKVQPAELEDSGVYFCASSQESRGNEQYFGPGTRLTVT.

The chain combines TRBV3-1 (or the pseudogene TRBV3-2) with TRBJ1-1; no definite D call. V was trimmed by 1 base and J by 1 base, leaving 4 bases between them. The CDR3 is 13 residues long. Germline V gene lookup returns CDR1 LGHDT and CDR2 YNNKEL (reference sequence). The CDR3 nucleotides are TGTGCCAGCAGCCAAGTTCAGAACACTGAAGCTTTCTTT. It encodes CASSQVQNTEAFF.

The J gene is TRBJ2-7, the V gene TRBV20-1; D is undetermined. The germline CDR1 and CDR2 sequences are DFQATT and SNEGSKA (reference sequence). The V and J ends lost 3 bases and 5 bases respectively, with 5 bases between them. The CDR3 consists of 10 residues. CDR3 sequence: CSASAHEQYF. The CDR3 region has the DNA TGCAGTGCTAGCGCGCACGAGCAGTACTTC.

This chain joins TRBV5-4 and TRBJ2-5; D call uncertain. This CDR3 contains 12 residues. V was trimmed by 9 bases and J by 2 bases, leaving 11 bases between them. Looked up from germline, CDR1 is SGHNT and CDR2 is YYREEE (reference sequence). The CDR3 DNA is TGTGCCATTGGCCTGTCTCAAGAGACCCAGTACTTC. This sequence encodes CAIGLSQETQYF. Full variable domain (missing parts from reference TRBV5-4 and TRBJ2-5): ETGVTQSPTHLIKTRGQQVTLRCSSQSGHNTVSWYQQALGQGPQFIFQYYREEENGRGNFPPRFSGLQFPNYSSELNVNALELDDSALYLCAIGLSQETQYFGPGTRLLVL.

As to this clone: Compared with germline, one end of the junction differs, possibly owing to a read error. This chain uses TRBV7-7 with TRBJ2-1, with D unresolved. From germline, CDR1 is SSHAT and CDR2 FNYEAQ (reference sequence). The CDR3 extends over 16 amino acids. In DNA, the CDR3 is TGTGCTAGCAGTAAATCCGCCCCCGGGTCCTACAATGAGCAGTTCTTC. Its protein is CASSKSAPGSYNEQFF.

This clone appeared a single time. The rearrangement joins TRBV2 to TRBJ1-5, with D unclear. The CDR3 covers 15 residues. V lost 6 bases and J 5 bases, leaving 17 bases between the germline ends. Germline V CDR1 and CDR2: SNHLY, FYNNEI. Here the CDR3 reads CASRAEASGDQPQHF. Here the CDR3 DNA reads TGTGCCAGCAGGGCGGAGGCGTCTGGAGATCAGCCCCAGCATTTT.

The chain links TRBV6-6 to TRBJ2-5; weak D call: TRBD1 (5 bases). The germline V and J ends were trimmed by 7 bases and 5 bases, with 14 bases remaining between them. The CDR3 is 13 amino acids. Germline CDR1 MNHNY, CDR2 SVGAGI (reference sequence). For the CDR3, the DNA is TGTGCCAGCATGCTGACAGTCGGGGAGACCCAGTACTTC. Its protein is CASMLTVGETQYF.

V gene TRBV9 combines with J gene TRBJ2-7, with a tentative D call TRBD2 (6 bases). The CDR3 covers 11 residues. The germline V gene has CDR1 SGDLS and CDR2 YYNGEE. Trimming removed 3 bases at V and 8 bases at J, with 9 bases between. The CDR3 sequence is CASSDGRKQYF. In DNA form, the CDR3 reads TGTGCCAGCAGCGACGGGAGAAAGCAGTACTTC.

CDR3 DNA: TGCGCCAGCAGCTTACAGGGGGTTGGAGATACGCAGTATTTT. It specifies CASSLQGVGDTQYF. J is TRBJ2-3 and V is TRBV5-1; 8 bases fit TRBD1. The CDR3 has 14 amino acids. V dropped 2 bases and J dropped 5; count of bases not matched to a gene: 4. From germline, CDR1 is SGHRS and CDR2 YFSETQ.

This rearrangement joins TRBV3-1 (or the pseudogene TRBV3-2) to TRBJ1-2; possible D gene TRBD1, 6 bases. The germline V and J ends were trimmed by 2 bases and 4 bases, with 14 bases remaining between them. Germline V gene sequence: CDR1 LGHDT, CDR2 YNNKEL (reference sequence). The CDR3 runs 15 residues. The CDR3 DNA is TGTGCCAGCAGCCAATTTGATCTGGGGGCCTATGGCTACACCTTC. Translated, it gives CASSQFDLGAYGYTF.